The 4 T cell receptor beta chains presented below share a single source sample, sequenced in a study of cytomegalovirus exposure and HLA in healthy donors. Primers for the PCR totalled 60 Vbeta and 13 Jbeta. Measured with immunoSEQ multiplex PCR; TCRdb has only the in-frame clones, and not every one. The profile shows more than 100,000 clones, 76% of them singletons. The sequenced material came from PBMCs. Every receptor here comes from a woman aged 18-29 years in good health and CMV-seropositive.

This chain uses TRBV4-1 with TRBJ2-7, with 8 bases lining up with TRBD2. The CDR3 spans 15 residues. The V gene's germline CDR1 is MGHRA and CDR2 YSYEKL. J gave up 5 bases and V 0 bases, and 6 bases lay outside the gene matches. CDR3 DNA sequence: TGCGCCAGCAGCCAAGATGGGACTAGGAGTGACGAGCAGTACTTC. It codes for CASSQDGTRSDEQYF.

The chain joins TRBV14 to TRBJ1-5; tentative D call: TRBD1 (6 bases). The ends were cut back, 7 bases at V and 6 bases at J, with 13 bases in the middle. This CDR3 has 13 residues. Germline CDR1 reads SGHDN; CDR2 reads FVKESK. The CDR3, as DNA: TGTGCCAGCAATGCAGGGGCAGGTCAGCCCCAGCATTTT. Amino acids: CASNAGAGQPQHF.

This chain links TRBV5-1 with TRBJ2-1; perhaps TRBD2 as D (6 bases). Looked up from germline, CDR1 is SGHRS and CDR2 is YFSETQ. The CDR3 is 16 residues long. With 0 bases removed from V and 4 bases from J, the gap between germline ends came to 14 bases. The CDR3 protein is CASSLAFSSGYNEQFF. Here the CDR3 DNA reads TGCGCCAGCAGCTTGGCCTTTAGTAGCGGTTACAATGAGCAGTTCTTC.

The chain recombines TRBV18 with TRBJ2-7; possible D gene TRBD1, 6 bases. The CDR3 is 18 amino acids. V lost 3 bases to trimming and J lost 0 bases, with 21 bases between them. The germline V gene has CDR1 KGHSH and CDR2 LQKENI. CDR3 DNA: TGTGCCAGCTCACCCCTCCCCCTATCAGGGGTGGGCTCCTACGAGCAGTACTTC. It encodes CASSPLPLSGVGSYEQYF.